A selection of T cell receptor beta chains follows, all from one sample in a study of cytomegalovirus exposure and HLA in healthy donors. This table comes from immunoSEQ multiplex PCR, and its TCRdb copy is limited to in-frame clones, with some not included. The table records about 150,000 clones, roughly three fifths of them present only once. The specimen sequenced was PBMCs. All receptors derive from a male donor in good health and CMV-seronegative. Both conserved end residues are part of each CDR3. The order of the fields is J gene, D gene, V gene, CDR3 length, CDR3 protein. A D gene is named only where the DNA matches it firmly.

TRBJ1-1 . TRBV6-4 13 CASNREPGTEAFF
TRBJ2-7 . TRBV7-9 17 CASSPSGGRWDSYEQYF
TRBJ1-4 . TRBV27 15 CASSRSLATNEKLFF
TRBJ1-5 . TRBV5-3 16 CARSTNRLYSNQPQHF
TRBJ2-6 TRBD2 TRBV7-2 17 CASGWGTSRSGANVLTF
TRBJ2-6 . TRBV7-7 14 CASSSLSGANVLTF
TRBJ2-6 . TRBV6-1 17 CASSGQGPASGANVLTF
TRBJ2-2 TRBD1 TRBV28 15 CASSWTGKGTGELFF
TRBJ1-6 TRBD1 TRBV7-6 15 CASSLGGQANSPLHF
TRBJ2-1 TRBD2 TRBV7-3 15 CASSFSAGGPTEQFF
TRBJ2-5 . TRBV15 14 CATSASYEQETQYF
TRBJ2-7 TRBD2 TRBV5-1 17 CASSLRTSSYDAYEQYF
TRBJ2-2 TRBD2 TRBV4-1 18 CASSRRTSGVVNTGELFF
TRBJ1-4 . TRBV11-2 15 CASSSRRRGHEKLFF
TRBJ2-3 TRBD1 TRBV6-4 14 CASRRDREADTQYF
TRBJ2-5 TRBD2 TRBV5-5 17 CASSLGVWRGGRETQYF
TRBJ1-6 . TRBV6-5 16 CASSYSGTYHNSPLHF
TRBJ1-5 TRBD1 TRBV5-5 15 CASSLGQGYNQPQHF
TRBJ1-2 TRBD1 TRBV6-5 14 CASSEGQGFYGYTF
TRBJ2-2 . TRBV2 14 CASRPGQNTGELFF
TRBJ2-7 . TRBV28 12 CATQADSYEQYF
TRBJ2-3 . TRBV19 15 CASSITPGEINTQYF
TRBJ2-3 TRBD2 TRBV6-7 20 CASNFRGGSGGPSITDTQYF
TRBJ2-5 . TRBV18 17 CASSGGGGGGYQETQYF
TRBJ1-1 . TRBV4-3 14 CASSPVTGNTEAFF
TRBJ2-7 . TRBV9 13 CASSVTLAGEQYF
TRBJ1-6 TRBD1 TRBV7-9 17 CASSPGSPGQYNSPLHF
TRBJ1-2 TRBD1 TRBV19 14 CASRGTALNYGYPF
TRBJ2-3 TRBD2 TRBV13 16 CASSLFSGGATDTQYF
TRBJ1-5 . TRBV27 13 CASSLRYGGSPHF
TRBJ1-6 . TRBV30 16 CAWSHFATGTNSPLHF
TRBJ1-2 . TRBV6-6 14 CASTLRGESYGYTF
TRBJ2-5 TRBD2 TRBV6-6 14 CATSGGPYQETQYF
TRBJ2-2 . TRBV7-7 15 CASSLRVGDTGELFF
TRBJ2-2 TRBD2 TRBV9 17 CASSAITGTSGTGELFF
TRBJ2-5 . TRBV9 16 CASSVVWAPLQETQYF
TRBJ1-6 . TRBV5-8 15 CASSPGGTANSPLHF
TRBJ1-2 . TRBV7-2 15 CASSLARGSAGGYTF
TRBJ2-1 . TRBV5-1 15 CASSLMAGVNNEQFF
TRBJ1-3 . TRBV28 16 CASSGPNRVSGNTIYF
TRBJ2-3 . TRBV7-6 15 CASSLGGLFTDTQYF
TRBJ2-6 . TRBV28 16 CASTGGWSSGANVLTF
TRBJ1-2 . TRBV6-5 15 CASSYSISRAYGYTF
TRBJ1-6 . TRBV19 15 CASSISRAYNSPLHF
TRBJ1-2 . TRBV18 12 CASSPRGDGYTF
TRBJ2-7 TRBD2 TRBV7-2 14 CASSGRGGSYEQYF
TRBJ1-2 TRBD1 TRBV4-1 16 CASSQEIDRVIHGYTF
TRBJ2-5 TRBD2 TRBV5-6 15 CASSFASGGVETQYF
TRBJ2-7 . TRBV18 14 CASSPPTGPYEQYF
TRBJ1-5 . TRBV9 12 CASSGEDSQQHF
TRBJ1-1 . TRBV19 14 CASSTPGLNTEAFF
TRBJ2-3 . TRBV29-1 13 CSVLGYGTDTQYF
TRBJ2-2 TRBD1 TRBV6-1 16 CASSEVGTGNTGELFF
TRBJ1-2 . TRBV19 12 CASLGAGYGYTF
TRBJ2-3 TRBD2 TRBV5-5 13 CASSPGGTDTQYF